Following are 21 T cell receptor beta chains from one sample sequenced in a study of technical replicates of blood from a few donors (dated by TCRdb to about 2017). Library preparation employed the immunoSEQ multiplex PCR assay. The immuneACCESS repertoire file appears here via TCRdb, limited to in-frame rearrangements. These files lack a portion of the clones; in checked studies, under half of the deficit traces to unresolved V genes, and the cause of the others is not known. Here the sample has tens of thousands of clones; roughly 96% occur a single time. The ten largest clones take up 0.2% of the sample. What was sequenced was T cells isolated from PBMCs. These receptors originate from a human donor in good health.

The V and J genes are TRBV19 and TRBJ2-7; 9 positions match TRBD1. Germline assignment: CDR1 LNHDA and CDR2 SQIVND (reference sequence). CDR3 length: 15 amino acids. V trimming: 3 bases; J trimming: 2 bases; junction bases outside the gene matches: 5. Here the CDR3 reads CASSIGTGLTYEQYF. The CDR3 DNA reads as TGTGCCAGTAGTATTGGGACAGGGTTAACCTACGAGCAGTACTTC.

CDR3 nucleotides: TGTGCCAGCAGCCCGGGACAGGGGGCGTATGGCTACACCTTC. This translates into CASSPGQGAYGYTF. The chain employs TRBV27 and TRBJ1-2; 12 bases line up with TRBD1. Losses at the gene ends were 6 bases for V and 5 bases for J; bases not matched to a gene: 4. In germline, CDR1 is MNHEY, CDR2 SMNVEV (reference sequence). The CDR3 has 14 residues.

This chain connects TRBV14 to TRBJ2-6, with 8 bases identical to TRBD1. The CDR3 spans 15 residues. Germline V gene lookup returns CDR1 SGHDN and CDR2 FVKESK. V was clipped by 4 bases and J by 2 bases; unmatched bases: 1. The CDR3 spells CASSPQGAGANVLTF. The CDR3 DNA reads TGTGCCAGCAGCCCACAGGGGGCTGGGGCCAACGTCCTGACTTTC.

V gene TRBV11-2 combines with J gene TRBJ1-2, with 7 bases that match TRBD1. This CDR3 has 13 residues. Per the germline V gene, CDR1 is SGHAT and CDR2 is FQNNGV. The junction had 8 bases not matched to a gene; V was cut back by 5 bases and J by 8 bases. The DNA for the CDR3 is TGTGCCAGCAGCCCTGACAGGGAGAAGGGCTACACCTTC. Protein: CASSPDREKGYTF. Supplemented by reference TRBV11-2 and TRBJ1-2, the full variable domain reads EAGVAQSPRYKIIEKRQSVAFWCNPISGHATLYWYQQILGQGPKLLIQFQNNGVVDDSQLPKDRFSAERLKGVDSTLKIQPAKLEDSAVYLCASSPDREKGYTFGSGTRLTVV.

The rearrangement uses TRBV11-2 and TRBJ2-3; TRBD2 matches 13 bases. The germline CDR1 and CDR2 sequences are SGHAT and FQNNGV. The length of the CDR3 is 18 residues. The junction had 9 bases not matched to a gene; V was cut back by 2 bases and J by 4 bases. CDR3 sequence (DNA): TGTGCCAGCAGCTTATTATCTCGCGGACTAGCGGGAGCAGATACGCAGTATTTT. Protein sequence: CASSLLSRGLAGADTQYF.

This chain joins TRBV28 and TRBJ2-2, with D possibly TRBD1 on 7 matching bases. Between the trimmed V and J ends, which lost 5 bases and 7 bases, there was a span of 14 bases. Germline V CDR1 and CDR2: MDHEN, SYDVKM. The CDR3 sequence is 14 residues long. The CDR3 nucleotides read TGTGCCAGCAGTGATAGGGGGCGGGGCGGGGAGCTGTTTTTT. Protein sequence: CASSDRGRGGELFF.

The V call is TRBV5-5, the J call TRBJ1-5; 10 bases match TRBD1. The germline gives CDR1 SGHKS, CDR2 YYEKEE (reference sequence). V was pared by 4 bases and J by 5 bases, with 6 bases of the junction left unmatched. The CDR3 loop spans 15 amino acids. CDR3 DNA: TGTGCCAGCAGCCACAGGGACAGGGGAGATCAGCCCCAGCATTTT. Translated: CASSHRDRGDQPQHF.

The chain couples TRBV11-2 to TRBJ2-7; 7 bases are shared with TRBD1. J was trimmed by 2 bases and V by 4 bases; bases with no gene match: 11. This CDR3 comprises 16 residues. Germline-derived CDR1 and CDR2 are SGHAT and FQNNGV. The CDR3 DNA reads TGTGCCAGCAGCTATAAGACAGGGTCATCCCCCTACGAGCAGTACTTC. As protein: CASSYKTGSSPYEQYF.

The count of this clone is one. CDR3 nucleotides: TGTGCCATCAACTCCAGACTAGCGGAGTCCTACGAGCAGTACTTC. Protein: CAINSRLAESYEQYF. The chain recombines TRBV10-3 with TRBJ2-7, with 9 bases identical to TRBD2. V was pared by 7 bases and J by 1 base, with 8 bases of the junction left unmatched. The CDR3 length is 15 residues. The germline CDR1 and CDR2 sequences are ENHRY and SYGVKD.

V and J are TRBV28 and TRBJ1-3; 8 bases fit TRBD1. The CDR3 is 18 residues long. V was pared by 3 bases and J by 0 bases, with 10 bases of the junction left unmatched. Germline loops: CDR1 MDHEN, CDR2 SYDVKM. CDR3: CASSFPTDRGLSGNTIYF. CDR3 coding DNA: TGTGCCAGCAGTTTCCCAACCGACAGGGGCCTCTCTGGAAACACCATATATTTT.

The chain recombines TRBV4-1 with TRBJ2-7, with 8 bases lining up with TRBD2. Germline-derived CDR1 and CDR2 are MGHRA and YSYEKL. J gave up 2 bases and V 3 bases, and 6 bases lay outside the gene matches. The CDR3 spans 15 residues. CDR3 sequence (DNA): TGCGCCAGCAGCCAGTTTGGCGGGAGGACCTACGAGCAGTACTTC. This gives the protein CASSQFGGRTYEQYF.

This rearrangement joins TRBV5-5 to TRBJ1-2; no reliable D call. Germline CDR1 reads SGHKS; CDR2 reads YYEKEE (reference sequence). CDR3 size: 18 residues. V lost 0 bases and J lost 0, with 18 bases in between. The CDR3: CASSLVWQALPSNYGYTF. CDR3 DNA sequence: TGTGCCAGCAGCTTGGTTTGGCAGGCCCTGCCCTCTAACTATGGCTACACCTTC. The variable domain in full, completed from reference TRBV5-5 and TRBJ1-2, reads DAGVTQSPTHLIKTRGQQVTLRCSPISGHKSVSWYQQVLGQGPQFIFQYYEKEERGRGNFPDRFSARQFPNYSSELNVNALLLGDSALYLCASSLVWQALPSNYGYTFGSGTRLTVV.

The V call is TRBV6-5, the J call TRBJ1-5; 9 positions match TRBD1. Per the germline V gene, CDR1 is MNHEY and CDR2 is SVGAGI. The V and J ends lost 7 bases and 7 bases, in that order; junction bases with no gene match: 5. The CDR3 spans 13 residues. The CDR3 DNA sequence: TGTGCCAGCAACAAGGGACAGGGACAGCCCCAGCATTTT. Amino acid sequence: CASNKGQGQPQHF.

The chain links TRBV10-3 to TRBJ1-1; D is possibly TRBD1 (6 bases). V was cut by 5 bases and J by 0 bases, with 7 bases left in between. The CDR3 has 13 amino acids. Germline assignment: CDR1 ENHRY and CDR2 SYGVKD. CDR3 DNA sequence: TGTGCCATCAGTAGGACAGTGAACACTGAAGCTTTCTTT. This encodes CAISRTVNTEAFF.

The table lists this clone with a count of one. The rearrangement links TRBV5-6 to TRBJ2-5; 10 positions agree with TRBD1. Germline trimming cut 4 bases from V and 0 bases from J; bases unmatched to any gene: 9. Germline V gene sequence: CDR1 SGHDT, CDR2 YYEEEE. This CDR3 spans 17 amino acids. The CDR3 protein is CASSAGTGVGDQETQYF. CDR3 bases: TGTGCCAGCAGCGCCGGGACAGGGGTGGGGGACCAAGAGACCCAGTACTTC.

The chain carries TRBV5-4 and TRBJ2-7; D is perhaps TRBD2 (5 bases). The CDR3 sequence is 14 residues long. Trimming removed 3 bases from V and 2 bases from J, with 12 bases in between. Germline V gene lookup returns CDR1 SGHNT and CDR2 YYREEE (reference sequence). The CDR3, as DNA: TGTGCCAGCAGCTCGGACGGGGATCCCTACGAGCAGTACTTC. It yields the protein CASSSDGDPYEQYF. Combining the CDR3 with reference TRBV5-4 and TRBJ2-7 gives the whole variable domain ETGVTQSPTHLIKTRGQQVTLRCSSQSGHNTVSWYQQALGQGPQFIFQYYREEENGRGNFPPRFSGLQFPNYSSELNVNALELDDSALYLCASSSDGDPYEQYFGPGTRLTVT.

This clone was picked up one time. The chain carries TRBV15 and TRBJ2-1, with 9 nucleotides matching TRBD1. Germline-derived CDR1 and CDR2 are LNHNV and YYDKDF (reference sequence). J gave up 7 bases and V 5 bases, and 9 bases lay outside the gene matches. The CDR3 totals 15 residues. CDR3 sequence: CATSPHRDRVNEQFF. The CDR3 DNA sequence: TGTGCCACCAGCCCGCATCGGGACAGGGTGAATGAGCAGTTCTTC.

The gene calls are TRBV27 and TRBJ1-4; D is uncertain. This CDR3 has 15 residues. Germline assignment: CDR1 MNHEY and CDR2 SMNVEV (reference sequence). V dropped 1 base and J dropped 5 bases, with 11 bases sitting between them. The CDR3 nucleotides are TGTGCCAGCAGTTTATACAGTCTCACAAATGAAAAACTGTTTTTT. Its protein is CASSLYSLTNEKLFF. The full variable domain, completed using reference TRBV27 and TRBJ1-4, is EAQVTQNPRYLITVTGKKLTVTCSQNMNHEYMSWYRQDPGLGLRQIYYSMNVEVTDKGDVPEGYKVSRKEKRNFPLILESPSPNQTSLYFCASSLYSLTNEKLFFGSGTQLSVL.

The chain recombines TRBV9 with TRBJ2-1, with TRBD1 matching over 10 bases. CDR3 length: 14 residues. The V gene end was trimmed by 3 bases and the J gene end by 9 bases; junction bases not matched to a gene: 6. Per the germline V gene, CDR1 is SGDLS and CDR2 is YYNGEE. The CDR3 DNA reads TGTGCCAGCAGCGCAGAGACAGGGGGCGTTGAGCAGTTCTTC. Protein product: CASSAETGGVEQFF.

The chain employs TRBV7-9 and TRBJ2-5; maybe TRBD1 (5 bases). This CDR3 is 12 amino acids long. The germline CDR1 and CDR2 sequences are SEHNR and FQNEAQ (reference sequence). Trimming shortened V by 5 bases and J by 13 bases, and 17 bases separated the two germline ends. This CDR3 is CASSPPGHPPYF. CDR3 nucleotide sequence: TGTGCCAGCAGCCCACCCGGACATCCGCCGTACTTC.

V and J are TRBV4-1 and TRBJ2-1; perhaps TRBD2 as D (6 bases). Germline CDR1 and CDR2: MGHRA and YSYEKL. The CDR3 sequence is 15 residues long. V shed 6 bases and J shed 0 bases, with 12 bases lying between them. The CDR3 protein is CASRLTRSSYNEQFF. The CDR3, as DNA: TGCGCCAGCAGGTTGACTAGAAGCTCCTACAATGAGCAGTTCTTC.